These T cell receptor beta chains were read from a single sample in a study of siplizumab effects on memory and regulatory T cells. Clones were read by immunoSEQ multiplex PCR, and TCRdb kept only the in-frame ones, dropping some. Here the sample spans more than 13,000 clones, roughly 40% being singletons. These TCRs are of unknown antigen specificity. The sequencing sample was made of CFSE-low (dividing) CD4+ T cells sorted from an allogeneic mixed lymphocyte reaction. Every receptor here comes from a human donor in good health; the cells came from an allogeneic mixed lymphocyte reaction. Some clones in this sample may be carry-over from other donors' samples. The CDR3 runs from the conserved cysteine through the conserved F or W. The D gene is left open where the match is weak. Clone size is not always given. Where it is, it says once, few, many or a class for expanded clones.

V gene: TRBV19; clone size: few; J gene: TRBJ2-1; D gene: NA; CDR3 length: 15; CDR3 protein: CASSMGAASYNEQFF; CDR3 DNA: TGTGCCAGTAGTATGGGGGCGGCATCCTACAATGAGCAGTTCTTC
V gene: TRBV7-8; clone size: NA; J gene: TRBJ2-7; D gene: NA; CDR3 length: 16; CDR3 protein: CASSLVSSDISYEQYF; CDR3 DNA: TGTGCCAGCAGCTTAGTTTCTAGCGATATATCCTACGAGCAGTACTTC
V gene: TRBV19; clone size: NA; J gene: TRBJ1-1; D gene: NA; CDR3 length: 14; CDR3 protein: CASRITHGNTEAFF; CDR3 DNA: TGTGCCAGTAGGATAACACACGGGAACACTGAAGCTTTCTTT
V gene: TRBV5-4; clone size: many; J gene: TRBJ1-4; D gene: NA; CDR3 length: 13; CDR3 protein: CASSFGFNEKLFF; CDR3 DNA: TGTGCCAGCAGCTTCGGATTCAATGAAAAACTGTTTTTT
V gene: TRBV7-7; clone size: NA; J gene: TRBJ2-5; D gene: NA; CDR3 length: 13; CDR3 protein: CASSLDPLGTQYF; CDR3 DNA: TGTGCTAGCAGCTTAGACCCACTAGGGACCCAGTACTTC
V gene: TRBV2; clone size: NA; J gene: TRBJ2-3; D gene: NA; CDR3 length: 13; CDR3 protein: CASHGEGFDVQYF; CDR3 DNA: TGTGCCAGCCACGGGGAAGGATTTGATGTGCAGTATTTT
V gene: TRBV7-9; clone size: few; J gene: TRBJ1-6; D gene: NA; CDR3 length: 12; CDR3 protein: CASSFRGSPLHF; CDR3 DNA: TGTGCCAGCAGCTTTCGAGGTTCACCCCTCCACTTT
V gene: TRBV5-6; clone size: few; J gene: TRBJ2-3; D gene: TRBD2; CDR3 length: 19; CDR3 protein: CASSFRTTSGMVSADTQYF; CDR3 DNA: TGTGCCAGCAGCTTCCGGACGACTAGCGGGATGGTTAGCGCAGATACGCAGTATTTT
V gene: TRBV27; clone size: NA; J gene: TRBJ1-5; D gene: TRBD1; CDR3 length: 16; CDR3 protein: CASSSKPGQSNQPQHF; CDR3 DNA: TGTGCCAGCAGTTCTAAACCGGGACAGTCCAATCAGCCCCAGCATTTT
V gene: TRBV6-5; clone size: NA; J gene: TRBJ2-2; D gene: NA; CDR3 length: 14; CDR3 protein: CASSYPILERELFF; CDR3 DNA: TGTGCCAGCAGTTACCCTATTCTAGAGAGGGAGCTGTTTTTT
V gene: TRBV5-1; clone size: medium-sized; J gene: TRBJ2-3; D gene: NA; CDR3 length: 17; CDR3 protein: CASSLDGPGTSTDTQYF; CDR3 DNA: TGCGCCAGCAGTTTGGACGGTCCAGGGACTAGCACAGATACGCAGTATTTT
V gene: TRBV7-2; clone size: once; J gene: TRBJ1-4; D gene: TRBD1; CDR3 length: 16; CDR3 protein: CASSWTGTASNEKLFF; CDR3 DNA: TGTGCCAGCAGCTGGACAGGGACGGCATCTAATGAAAAACTGTTTTTT
V gene: TRBV7-9; clone size: once; J gene: TRBJ2-1; D gene: TRBD2; CDR3 length: 17; CDR3 protein: CASSHTSGRASNNEQFF; CDR3 DNA: TGTGCCAGCAGCCATACTAGCGGGAGGGCCTCTAACAATGAGCAGTTCTTC
V gene: TRBV12-5; clone size: NA; J gene: TRBJ2-3; D gene: NA; CDR3 length: 14; CDR3 protein: CASGKTGTPDTQYF; CDR3 DNA: TGTGCTAGTGGCAAAACCGGGACCCCAGATACGCAGTATTTT
V gene: TRBV5-5; clone size: few; J gene: TRBJ2-3; D gene: TRBD2; CDR3 length: 15; CDR3 protein: CASSASGISTDTQYF; CDR3 DNA: TGTGCCAGCAGCGCTAGCGGGATTAGCACAGATACGCAGTATTTT
V gene: TRBV9; clone size: few; J gene: TRBJ2-3; D gene: NA; CDR3 length: 14; CDR3 protein: CASSTTRGRDTQYF; CDR3 DNA: TGTGCCAGCAGCACGACGAGGGGCCGGGATACGCAGTATTTT
V gene: TRBV6-6; clone size: few; J gene: TRBJ2-7; D gene: TRBD2; CDR3 length: 13; CDR3 protein: CASSSSGSYEQYF; CDR3 DNA: TGTGCCAGCTCCAGTAGCGGGAGCTACGAGCAGTACTTC
V gene: TRBV5-4; clone size: once; J gene: TRBJ2-7; D gene: NA; CDR3 length: 14; CDR3 protein: CASSPGGDRDEQYF; CDR3 DNA: TGTGCCAGCAGCCCCGGGGGAGACAGGGACGAGCAGTACTTC
V gene: TRBV21-1; clone size: medium-sized; J gene: TRBJ2-1; D gene: NA; CDR3 length: 15; CDR3 protein: CASSPTGSSYNEQFF; CDR3 DNA: TGTGCCAGCAGCCCCACGGGTAGCTCCTACAATGAGCAGTTCTTC
V gene: TRBV6-4; clone size: NA; J gene: TRBJ1-1; D gene: NA; CDR3 length: 13; CDR3 protein: CASSVDENTEAFF; CDR3 DNA: TGTGCCAGCAGTGTGGATGAGAACACTGAAGCTTTCTTT
V gene: TRBV6-1; clone size: NA; J gene: TRBJ1-5; D gene: NA; CDR3 length: 17; CDR3 protein: CASSEVLRQGSNQPQHF; CDR3 DNA: TGTGCCAGCAGTGAAGTACTGAGGCAGGGAAGCAATCAGCCCCAGCATTTT
V gene: TRBV7-9; clone size: NA; J gene: TRBJ2-7; D gene: NA; CDR3 length: 14; CDR3 protein: CASSLRWGGAEQYF; CDR3 DNA: TGTGCCAGCAGCTTACGGTGGGGGGGGGCCGAGCAGTACTTC
V gene: TRBV7-3; clone size: medium-sized; J gene: TRBJ2-1; D gene: NA; CDR3 length: 13; CDR3 protein: CASSLYGPTEQFF; CDR3 DNA: TGTGCCAGCAGCTTATACGGACCCACTGAGCAGTTCTTC
V gene: TRBV21-1; clone size: NA; J gene: TRBJ1-2; D gene: NA; CDR3 length: 17; CDR3 protein: CASSGQDRDPPNYGYTF; CDR3 DNA: TGTGCCAGCAGCGGTCAGGACAGGGATCCCCCAAACTATGGCTACACCTTC
V gene: TRBV30; clone size: NA; J gene: TRBJ1-2; D gene: NA; CDR3 length: 13; CDR3 protein: CAWKRQGLYGYTF; CDR3 DNA: TGTGCCTGGAAGCGTCAGGGCTTGTATGGCTACACCTTC
V gene: TRBV15; clone size: few; J gene: TRBJ2-4; D gene: NA; CDR3 length: 13; CDR3 protein: CATSRDNPNIQYF; CDR3 DNA: TGTGCCACCAGCAGAGATAACCCAAACATTCAGTACTTC
V gene: TRBV15; clone size: NA; J gene: TRBJ2-7; D gene: NA; CDR3 length: 14; CDR3 protein: CATSRDRGPYEQYF; CDR3 DNA: TGTGCCACCAGCAGAGATCGTGGACCCTACGAGCAGTACTTC
V gene: TRBV9; clone size: NA; J gene: TRBJ2-6; D gene: NA; CDR3 length: 15; CDR3 protein: CASSAPSSGANVLTF; CDR3 DNA: TGTGCCAGCAGCGCCCCGTCCTCTGGGGCCAACGTCCTGACTTTC
V gene: TRBV20-1; clone size: few; J gene: TRBJ1-1; D gene: NA; CDR3 length: 11; CDR3 protein: CSAREVIEAFF; CDR3 DNA: TGCAGTGCTAGAGAGGTTATTGAAGCTTTCTTT
V gene: TRBV6-5; clone size: few; J gene: TRBJ2-4; D gene: NA; CDR3 length: 13; CDR3 protein: CASSLGPKNIQYF; CDR3 DNA: TGTGCCAGCAGTCTCGGGCCCAAAAACATTCAGTACTTC